What follows are 3 T cell receptor beta chains derived from one specimen sequenced in a study of T cell responses to AZD1222 COVID-19 vaccine. TCRdb keeps only in-frame clones here, not all; method: immunoSEQ multiplex PCR. The sample includes roughly 100,000 clones, roughly 80% seen only once; the top ten take 5%. Source: peripheral blood, taken on day 0 of AZD1222 vaccination. These receptors were taken from an adult in good health.

This clone was observed a single time. The V gene is TRBV4-3, the J gene TRBJ2-1, with 7 positions matching TRBD2. J was trimmed by 7 bases and V by 4 bases; bases with no gene match: 10. This CDR3 is built from 15 residues. The germline V gene has CDR1 LGHNA and CDR2 YSLEER. The CDR3 DNA sequence: TGCGCCAGCAGCCCGGGGAGGGGCTCGGGGAATGAGCAGTTCTTC. Translated: CASSPGRGSGNEQFF.

This chain connects TRBV19 to TRBJ1-2; D is uncertain. This CDR3 spans 12 amino acids. Germline CDR1 LNHDA, CDR2 SQIVND (reference sequence). V was shortened by 3 bases and J by 4 bases, with 6 bases between the two germline ends. CDR3 residues: CASSITPYGYTF. The CDR3 bases are TGTGCCAGTAGTATCACGCCCTATGGCTACACCTTC.

The rearrangement links TRBV13 to TRBJ1-1; D is uncertain. With 5 bases removed from V and 1 base from J, the gap between germline ends came to 17 bases. Germline loops: CDR1 PRHDT, CDR2 FYEKMQ (reference sequence). The CDR3 runs to 16 residues. The CDR3 loop is CASSLKRRSENTEAFF. The CDR3 region has the DNA TGTGCCAGCAGCCTCAAGCGGAGATCTGAGAACACTGAAGCTTTCTTT. Supplemented by reference TRBV13 and TRBJ1-1, the full variable domain reads AAGVIQSPRHLIKEKRETATLKCYPIPRHDTVYWYQQGPGQDPQFLISFYEKMQSDKGSIPDRFSAQQFSDYHSELNMSSLELGDSALYFCASSLKRRSENTEAFFGQGTRLTVV.